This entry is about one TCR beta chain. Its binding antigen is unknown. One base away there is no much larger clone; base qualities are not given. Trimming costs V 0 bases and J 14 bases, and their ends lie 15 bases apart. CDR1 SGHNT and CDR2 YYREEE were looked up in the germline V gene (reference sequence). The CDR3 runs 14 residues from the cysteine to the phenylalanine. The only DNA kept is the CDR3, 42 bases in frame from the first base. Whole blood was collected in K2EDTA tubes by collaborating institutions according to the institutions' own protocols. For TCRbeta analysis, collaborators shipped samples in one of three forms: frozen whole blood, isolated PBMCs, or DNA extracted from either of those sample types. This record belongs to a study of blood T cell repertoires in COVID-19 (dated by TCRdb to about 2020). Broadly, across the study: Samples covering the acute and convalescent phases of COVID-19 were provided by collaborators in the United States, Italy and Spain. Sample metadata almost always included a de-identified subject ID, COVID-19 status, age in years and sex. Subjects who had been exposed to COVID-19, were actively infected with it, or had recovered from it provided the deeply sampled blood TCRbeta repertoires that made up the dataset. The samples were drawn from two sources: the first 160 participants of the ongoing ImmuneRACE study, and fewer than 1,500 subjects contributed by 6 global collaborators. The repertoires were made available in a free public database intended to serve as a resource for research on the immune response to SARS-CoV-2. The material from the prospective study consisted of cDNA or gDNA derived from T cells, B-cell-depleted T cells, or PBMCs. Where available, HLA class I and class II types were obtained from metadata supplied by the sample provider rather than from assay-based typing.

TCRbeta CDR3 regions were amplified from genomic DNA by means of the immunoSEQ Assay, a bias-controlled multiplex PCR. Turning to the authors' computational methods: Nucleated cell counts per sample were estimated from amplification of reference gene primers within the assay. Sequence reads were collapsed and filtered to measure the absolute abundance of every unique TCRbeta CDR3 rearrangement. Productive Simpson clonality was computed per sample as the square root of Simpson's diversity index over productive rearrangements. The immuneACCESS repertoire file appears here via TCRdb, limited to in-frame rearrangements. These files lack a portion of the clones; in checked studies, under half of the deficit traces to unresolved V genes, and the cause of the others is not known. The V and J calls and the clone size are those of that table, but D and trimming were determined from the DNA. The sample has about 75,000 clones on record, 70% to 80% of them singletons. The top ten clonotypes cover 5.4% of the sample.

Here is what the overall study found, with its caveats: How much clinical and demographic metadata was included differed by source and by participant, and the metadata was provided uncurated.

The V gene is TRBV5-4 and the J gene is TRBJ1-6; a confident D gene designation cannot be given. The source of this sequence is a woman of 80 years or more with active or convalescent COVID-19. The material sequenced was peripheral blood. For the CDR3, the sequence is CASSLGGPVSALHF. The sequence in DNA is TGTGCCAGCAGCTTGGGCGGCCCAGTGAGCGCCCTCCACTTT.